This T cell receptor (beta chain) emerged from a study of regulatory T cells in long-lasting Graves disease (dated by TCRdb to the early 2020s). Regarding the study in general: Persistent Graves' disease was defined as antithyroid drug treatment for over 5 years with persistently positive TSH receptor autoantibodies. Patients with persistent Graves' disease were compared with patients with newly diagnosed Graves' disease using TCR sequencing and RNA sequencing of peripheral blood. On average, persistent Graves' disease patients in the clinical cohort had been on antithyroid drugs for eight to twelve years. The study took place in China and was registered as a clinical trial. A total of around 35 samples underwent TCR sequencing: about 13 from persistent and roughly 20 from newly diagnosed Graves' disease patients.

Library method: multiplex PCR. Sequencing took place on an Illumina HiSeq 4000. iRepertoire HTBI primers and Arm-PCR amplification of CDR3 regions were used to construct TCR beta libraries. Gel purification was performed on PCR products prior to sequencing. In the source study's methods: Gene usage analysis of CDR3 amino acid clonotypes used the 62 TRBV and 12 to 15 TRBJ segments found across samples. Filtered high-quality paired reads were merged into contigs using COPE and FqMerger. Contigs were aligned with BLAST to IMGT TRBV, TRBD and TRBJ reference genes, and CDR3 was defined per IMGT. Any clonotype with a frequency above 0.1% was classified as a highly expanded clone. Shannon entropy served as the measure of repertoire diversity, while the Gini coefficient captured V-J evenness. A clonotype was considered public if more than one individual shared it. Through fastp at Q25 and MiXCR, TCRdb rebuilt clones from the public reads, retaining in-frame beta chains. For every CDR3 protein sequence, its rows merge into one entry that carries the most common genes and DNA. TCRdb, rather than the study authors, made the V and J calls. This sample comprises roughly 400,000 distinct CDR3 sequences, roughly 21% of them detected only once. The top ten constitute roughly 13% of the sample.

The time point label corresponds to: persistent/refractory GD, antithyroid drugs over 5 years with positive TRAb. For both TCR sequencing and RNA sequencing, RNA was extracted from PBMCs in TRIzol. The diagnosis of Graves' disease was made according to American Thyroid Association guidelines. The patients came from an endocrinology department in Xi'an, China. Each patient gave 7 to 9.5 milliliters of peripheral blood, collected in an EDTA anticoagulant tube. Ficoll Paque Plus density gradient separation was used to isolate PBMCs, and no additional T cell sorting was done. An Agilent 2100 Bioanalyzer and agarose gel were used to assess RNA quality, and a NanoDrop 2000 was used to measure RNA concentration. There are many counts of this clonotype. Its antigen remains unidentified. No much larger clone exists at a distance of one base, and base qualities are not known. General conclusions and limits of the study: Sequencing and analysis were limited to the TCR beta chain. Only peripheral blood was studied, because thyroid tissue, the primary lesion, was inaccessible. Patients with persistent disease shared more public clonotypes (about 2,700) than newly diagnosed patients did (roughly 970). The authors noted that the small sample size was a limitation that may lower accuracy. TRBV28, TRBJ1-2 and TRBJ2-5 were preferentially used in persistent disease, while TRBV20-1 and TRBJ2-1 were favored in newly diagnosed disease. Compared with newly diagnosed patients, persistent Graves' disease patients had lower TCR Shannon entropy and fewer highly expanded clones, which suggests clonal expansion.

V drops 1 base and J drops 4 bases, leaving 13 bases in between. The CDR3 numbers 16 residues from cysteine through phenylalanine. The read is trimmed to its CDR3 DNA, 48 bases read in frame from base 1. Recombination connected TRBV12-3 or TRBV12-4 to TRBJ1-4; the D gene is perhaps TRBD1, on 5 matching bases. This TCR came from a female donor with Graves disease. This specimen was peripheral blood mononuclear cells (PBMCs), taken when the disease was refractory, from a patient treated with antithyroid drugs. The CDR3 is CASSLDVQGDNEKLFF. The nucleotide sequence reads TGTGCCAGCAGTTTAGACGTTCAGGGAGATAATGAAAAACTGTTTTTT.